These 32 T cell receptor beta chains originate from one sample sequenced in a study of molecular identifiers for immune sequencing clone quantification. TCRdb re-derived calls from the PCR reads in MiXCR, one entry per CDR3 protein. The sample records more than 550,000 distinct CDR3 sequences, about 25% being singletons. Material: naive CD8+ T cells from blood, with Jurkat cell RNA spiked in. Indicated subset: FACS-sorted CD8+CD4-CCR7+CD45RA+ naive T cells. The receptor set was obtained from a human donor in good health. Some libraries in this study had Jurkat cell RNA spiked in.

The V call is TRBV29-1, the J call TRBJ2-1; 11 nucleotides match TRBD2. J gave up 8 bases and V 3 bases, and 12 bases lay outside the gene matches. The CDR3 has 16 amino acids. The germline V gene has CDR1 SQVTM and CDR2 ANQGSEA. CDR3 region: CSVDRTGTSGYYEQFF. The CDR3 region has the DNA TGCAGCGTTGACCGCACCGGGACTAGCGGATACTATGAGCAGTTCTTC.

This clonotype came up once. A read error is possible here, since a much larger clone lies one base away. The chain is built from TRBV27 and TRBJ2-7, with 7 positions matching TRBD2. CDR3 length: 14 residues. Germline CDR1 and CDR2: MNHEY and SMNVEV (reference sequence). V lost 5 bases and J lost 5; bases outside the gene matches: 9. CDR3 amino acids: CASSMTGTTHEQYF. CDR3 coding DNA: TGTGCCAGCAGTATGACCGGGACTACCCACGAGCAGTACTTC.

The chain uses TRBV27 and TRBJ1-6, with D possibly TRBD1 on 5 matching bases. Per germline, CDR1 MNHEY and CDR2 SMNVEV (reference sequence). There are 14 residues in the CDR3. The V and J ends lost 5 bases and 8 bases respectively, with 13 bases between them. CDR3 sequence (DNA): TGTGCCAGCAGTCCGGGACGGGGGTATTCACCCCTCCACTTT. Encoded protein: CASSPGRGYSPLHF.

This clonotype was recorded many times. V and J are TRBV29-1 and TRBJ1-1; TRBD1 is a possible D gene (5 bases). Trimming took 6 bases from V and 3 from J, leaving 8 bases between them. CDR1 and CDR2 (germline): SQVTM, ANQGSEA. The CDR3 sequence is 11 residues long. CDR3 amino acids: CSVPGHTEAFF. The CDR3 nucleotides are TGCAGCGTACCGGGACACACTGAAGCTTTCTTT.

This clonotype appeared a few times. The rearrangement links TRBV6-2 or TRBV6-3 to TRBJ2-7; either TRBD1 or TRBD2 may fit D (5 bases each). The germline V and J ends were trimmed by 6 bases and 2 bases, with 38 bases remaining between them. CDR3 length: 22 residues. Per germline, CDR1 MNHEY and CDR2 SVGEGT. This chain's CDR3 is CASSQPHNAPINPGPSPYEQYF. In DNA form, the CDR3 reads TGTGCCAGCAGCCAACCTCACAACGCGCCGATCAATCCGGGACCCTCGCCCTACGAGCAGTACTTC.

The V gene is TRBV19, the J gene TRBJ2-7; no reliable D call. The CDR3 consists of 13 residues. Trimming shortened V by 1 base and J by 4 bases, and 8 bases separated the two germline ends. Germline assignment: CDR1 LNHDA and CDR2 SQIVND (reference sequence). The DNA for the CDR3 is TGTGCCAGTAGTATAGGTTCCGGGTACGAGCAGTACTTC. This sequence encodes CASSIGSGYEQYF.

Comment on this clonotype: A read error may account for a junction end that differs from germline. V usage is TRBV7-9 and J usage is TRBJ1-4; 8 nucleotides agree with TRBD1. This CDR3 is 14 amino acids long. Germline CDR1 SEHNR, CDR2 FQNEAQ (reference sequence). Here the CDR3 reads CANSSTGGNEKLFF. CDR3 nucleotides: TGTGCCAACAGCTCTACAGGGGGTAACGAAAAACTGTTTTTT.

The CDR3 region has the DNA TGTGCCAGCAGCTTAGAGTGGGGACTACCCGGGGCCCAGTACTTC. Protein: CASSLEWGLPGAQYF. The chain is built from TRBV11-2 and TRBJ2-5, with 7 positions matching TRBD2. Germline-derived CDR1 and CDR2 are SGHAT and FQNNGV. Trimming cost V 0 bases and J 9 bases; bases outside gene matches: 10. The CDR3 consists of 15 residues. Together with reference TRBV11-2 and TRBJ2-5, the CDR3 gives the full variable domain: EAGVAQSPRYKIIEKRQSVAFWCNPISGHATLYWYQQILGQGPKLLIQFQNNGVVDDSQLPKDRFSAERLKGVDSTLKIQPAKLEDSAVYLCASSLEWGLPGAQYFGPGTRLLVL.

This clonotype was observed many times. This rearrangement joins TRBV15 to TRBJ1-3; a possible D gene is TRBD1 (6 bases). Trimming took off 1 base at V and 2 bases at J, with 15 bases between the two ends. The CDR3 extends over 17 amino acids. Germline CDR1 LNHNV, CDR2 YYDKDF (reference sequence). This CDR3 reads CATSRGGQPLTGNTIYF. CDR3 DNA sequence: TGTGCCACCAGCAGAGGTGGACAGCCGTTAACTGGAAACACCATATATTTT.

On this clonotype: With a much larger clone just one base away, this may be a read error. CDR3 in amino acids: CASSLEAGSEQFF. For the CDR3, the DNA is TGTGCCAGCAGCTTGGAGGCGGGGAGTGAGCAGTTCTTC. This chain uses TRBV5-3 with TRBJ2-1; tentative D call: TRBD2 (6 bases). TRBV5-3 is recorded as an ORF, its role being uncertain. The CDR3 spans 13 residues.

Concerning this clonotype itself: It may be a read error: a sequence one base away is much more abundant. The genes are TRBV3-1 and TRBJ2-2, with D possibly TRBD2 on 6 matching bases. Germline assignment: CDR1 LGHDT and CDR2 YNNKEL (reference sequence). V gave up 6 bases and J gave up 6 bases, with 17 bases separating them. The CDR3 sequence is 15 residues long. In nucleotides, the CDR3 is TGTGCCAGCAGGGTAAGCGGGCTGGTCGCCGGGGAGCTGTTTTTT. Protein sequence: CASRVSGLVAGELFF.

This chain connects TRBV28 to TRBJ1-2; the D is unclear. This CDR3 is 13 amino acids long. The germline V gene has CDR1 MDHEN and CDR2 SYDVKM. Trimming pared 3 bases from V and 3 bases from J, leaving 8 bases between. CDR3 amino acids: CASSFSTYYGYTF. Here the CDR3 DNA reads TGTGCCAGCAGTTTTTCCACGTACTATGGCTACACCTTC.

This chain joins TRBV6-2 or TRBV6-3 and TRBJ2-5, with D possibly matching TRBD1 (6 bases). V lost 0 bases and J 0 bases, leaving 8 bases between the germline ends. The CDR3 is 15 residues long. CDR1 and CDR2 (germline): MNHEY, SVGEGT. The CDR3 nucleotides read TGTGCCAGCAGTTACTCTGGACAGTACCAAGAGACCCAGTACTTC. Translating gives CASSYSGQYQETQYF.

The chain uses TRBV7-2 and TRBJ2-1; the match to TRBD2 covers 8 bases. Trimming removed 1 base from V and 9 bases from J; junction bases left unmatched: 8. The CDR3 contains 15 residues. CDR1 and CDR2 (germline): SGHTA, FQGNSA. CDR3 protein: CASSLGLAGYGEQFF. The CDR3 DNA follows: TGTGCCAGCAGCTTAGGATTAGCGGGGTACGGTGAGCAGTTCTTC.

A word on this clonotype: A much larger clone is a single base away; this may be a read error. The chain recombines TRBV7-9 with TRBJ2-2; D perhaps matches TRBD2 (5 bases). CDR1 is SEHNR, CDR2 FQNEAQ, per germline (reference sequence). CDR3 size: 12 residues. Here the CDR3 reads CAGSGYTGELFF. The DNA for the CDR3 is TGTGCCGGCAGCGGATACACCGGGGAGCTGTTTTTT.

In this sample, this clonotype turned up many times. This rearrangement joins TRBV9 to TRBJ2-3, with TRBD2 matching 10 bases. The CDR3 is 15 amino acids. With V trimmed by 4 bases and J by 3 bases, 5 bases remained unmatched. Germline lookup yields CDR1 SGDLS and CDR2 YYNGEE. The CDR3 reads CASSPSGGATDTQYF. The CDR3 nucleotides read TGTGCCAGCAGCCCCAGCGGGGGGGCAACAGATACGCAGTATTTT.

About this clonotype: Since a much larger clone is just one base distant, this may be a read error. This sequence joins TRBV5-6 and TRBJ1-5; D gene uncertain. This CDR3 comprises 14 residues. The V gene's germline CDR1 is SGHDT and CDR2 YYEEEE. The CDR3 reads CASSLFYPAGPKHF. In DNA form, the CDR3 reads TGTGCCAGCAGCTTATTCTATCCCGCTGGGCCCAAGCATTTT.

The J gene is TRBJ2-7, the V gene TRBV12-3 or TRBV12-4; D may match TRBD1 or TRBD2 (6 bases each). V lost 7 bases and J lost 6, with 31 bases in between. This CDR3 contains 18 residues. CDR3 in DNA: TGTGCCAGCATTAAGACAGGACTACGGCCGAGGTTACCCCCCGAGCAGTACTTC. Encoded protein: CASIKTGLRPRLPPEQYF.

The chain joins TRBV4-3 to TRBJ1-1, with no clear D. Trimming removed 0 bases from V and 3 bases from J, with 20 bases in between. CDR1 is LGHNA and CDR2 is YSLEER in the germline V gene. The CDR3 covers 18 residues. CDR3 sequence (DNA): TGCGCCAGCAGCCAAGATCGCCACAATCTCCCCCCTTACACTGAAGCTTTCTTT. Translating gives CASSQDRHNLPPYTEAFF.

The chain has TRBV11-2 and TRBJ2-3; TRBD2 aligns across 7 bases. CDR1 and CDR2 from the germline V gene are SGHAT and FQNNGV. J was trimmed by 5 bases and V by 1 base; bases with no gene match: 9. The CDR3 consists of 16 residues. CDR3 DNA sequence: TGTGCCAGCAGCTTAGCGGTTGGGGAGGGAGTAGATACGCAGTATTTT. It yields the protein CASSLAVGEGVDTQYF.

The chain employs TRBV19 and TRBJ2-1, with TRBD1 as a possible D gene (6 bases). The V gene's germline CDR1 is LNHDA and CDR2 SQIVND (reference sequence). This CDR3 contains 15 residues. Trimming left V 1 base short and J 4 bases short, with 11 bases between. CDR3 DNA sequence: TGTGCCAGTAGTATAGGCAGGGGATTTTACAATGAGCAGTTCTTC. Translating it yields CASSIGRGFYNEQFF. The complete variable domain, with remaining parts taken from reference TRBV19 and TRBJ2-1, reads DGGITQSPKYLFRKEGQNVTLSCEQNLNHDAMYWYRQDPGQGLRLIYYSQIVNDFQKGDIAEGYSVSREKKESFPLTVTSAQKNPTAFYLCASSIGRGFYNEQFFGPGTRLTVL.

The chain is built from TRBV12-3 or TRBV12-4 and TRBJ2-7, with TRBD1 matching 8 bases. The CDR3 is 17 amino acids. V lost 5 bases, J lost 5 bases, and 17 bases stayed unmatched. CDR3 region: CASSPDSPRTGRNEQYF. CDR3 in DNA: TGTGCCAGCAGTCCAGACTCGCCCCGGACAGGGCGCAACGAGCAGTACTTC.

The chain combines TRBV12-3 or TRBV12-4 with TRBJ2-5; no clear D gene. The CDR3 length is 13 residues. V was trimmed by 5 bases and J by 1 base, leaving 8 bases between them. CDR3 DNA sequence: TGTGCCAGCAGTCCCCGGTTCCAAGAGACCCAGTACTTC. It is translated as CASSPRFQETQYF.

In the case of this clonotype: A junction end diverges from the germline sequence, so it may reflect a read error. The chain recombines TRBV28 with TRBJ2-3; TRBD1 matches at 8 bases. Germline loops: CDR1 MDHEN, CDR2 SYDVKM. The CDR3 totals 15 residues. The CDR3 protein is CASSLSSGGTGTQYF. Here the CDR3 DNA reads TGTGCCAGCAGTTTATCCTCAGGGGGCACAGGTACGCAGTATTTT. The full variable domain, in which reference TRBV28 and TRBJ2-3 provide the parts outside the CDR3, is DVKVTQSSRYLVKRTGEKVFLECVQDMDHENMFWYRQDPGLGLRLIYFSYDVKMKEKGDIPEGYSVSREKKERFSLILESASTNQTSMYLCASSLSSGGTGTQYFGPGTRLTVL.

There are many counts of this clonotype. J is TRBJ1-6 and V is TRBV29-1; TRBD1 might be the D (5 bases). The CDR3 covers 14 residues. Germline lookup yields CDR1 SQVTM and CDR2 ANQGSEA. Trimming cost V 6 bases and J 6 bases, with 15 bases left between them. This chain's CDR3 is CSVLPGLTNSPLHF. In nucleotides, the CDR3 is TGCAGCGTCCTACCGGGACTCACTAATTCACCCCTCCACTTT.

The genes are TRBV12-3 or TRBV12-4 and TRBJ2-7, with 14 positions matching TRBD2. This CDR3 has 18 amino acids. With 3 bases clipped from V and 0 bases from J, the junction kept 7 bases outside the gene matches. CDR3 sequence (DNA): TGTGCCAGCAGTTTGGGGACTAGCGGGAGCCACTCCTCCTACGAGCAGTACTTC. Translated, it gives CASSLGTSGSHSSYEQYF.

The V and J genes are TRBV7-6 and TRBJ2-7; D is undetermined. The V end lost 8 bases, the J end lost 5 bases, and 13 bases lay between the germline ends. CDR1 and CDR2 from the germline V gene are SGHVS and FNYEAQ. The CDR3 runs 12 residues. Written as DNA, the CDR3 is TGTGCCAGCTTAGTGGAGAGTCACGAGCAGTACTTC. Amino acids: CASLVESHEQYF.

This clonotype was observed a handful of times. The V and J genes are TRBV6-5 and TRBJ2-7; D is possibly TRBD1 (5 bases). The CDR3 totals 16 residues. V gave up 3 bases and J gave up 2 bases, with 17 bases separating them. Germline-derived CDR1 and CDR2 are MNHEY and SVGAGI. The CDR3 DNA sequence: TGTGCCAGCAGTTATGGGGCTTACACTGATACCTACGAGCAGTACTTC. Its translation is CASSYGAYTDTYEQYF.

At least ten counts were recorded for this clonotype. The V gene is TRBV6-5, the J gene TRBJ2-3; 7 bases are shared with TRBD2. The CDR3 contains 14 residues. After removal of 2 bases from V and 2 bases from J, the junction contained 1 base not matched to a gene. Germline V gene sequence: CDR1 MNHEY, CDR2 SVGAGI. CDR3 in amino acids: CASSYAGATDTQYF. CDR3 DNA sequence: TGTGCCAGCAGTTACGCGGGAGCCACAGATACGCAGTATTTT.

This clonotype was detected once. V gene TRBV25-1 combines with J gene TRBJ2-5, with 9 bases matching TRBD1. Germline assignment: CDR1 MGHDK and CDR2 SYGVNS. The CDR3 is 14 amino acids. The V and J ends lost 6 bases and 4 bases, in that order; junction bases with no gene match: 6. The CDR3 reads CASSAPDRGETQYF. The CDR3 region has the DNA TGTGCCAGCAGCGCCCCGGACAGGGGAGAGACCCAGTACTTC.

This clonotype was detected ten times or more. The chain joins TRBV20-1 to TRBJ1-5; D remains unclear. The length of the CDR3 is 12 residues. Looked up from germline, CDR1 is DFQATT and CDR2 is SNEGSKA (reference sequence). V lost 6 bases and J 3 bases, leaving 9 bases between the germline ends. DNA of the CDR3: TGCAGTGCGGTGGGGTTCAATCAGCCCCAGCATTTT. Amino acids: CSAVGFNQPQHF.

The J gene is TRBJ2-7, the V gene TRBV7-6; possibly TRBD2 for D (6 bases). Trimming cost V 5 bases and J 4 bases, with 9 bases left between them. The CDR3 covers 12 residues. Per germline, CDR1 SGHVS and CDR2 FNYEAQ. The CDR3 coding sequence is TGTGCCAGCAGCCAGGGACTTTACGAGCAGTACTTC. Protein: CASSQGLYEQYF.